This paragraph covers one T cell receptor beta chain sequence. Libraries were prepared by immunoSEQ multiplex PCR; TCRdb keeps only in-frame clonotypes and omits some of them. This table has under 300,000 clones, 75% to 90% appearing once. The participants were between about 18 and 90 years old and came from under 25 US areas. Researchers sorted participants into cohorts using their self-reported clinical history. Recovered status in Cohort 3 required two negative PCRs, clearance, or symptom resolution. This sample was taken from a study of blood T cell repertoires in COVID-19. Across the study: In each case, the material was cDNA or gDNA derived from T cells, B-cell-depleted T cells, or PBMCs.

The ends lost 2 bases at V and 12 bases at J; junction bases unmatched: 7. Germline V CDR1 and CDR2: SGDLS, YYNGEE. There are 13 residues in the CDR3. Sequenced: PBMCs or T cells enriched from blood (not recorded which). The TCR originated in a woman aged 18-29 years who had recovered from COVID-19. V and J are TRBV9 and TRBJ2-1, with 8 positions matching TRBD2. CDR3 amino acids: CASSVAGGLGQFF. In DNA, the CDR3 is TGTGCCAGCAGCGTGGCGGGGGGACTTGGGCAGTTCTTC.